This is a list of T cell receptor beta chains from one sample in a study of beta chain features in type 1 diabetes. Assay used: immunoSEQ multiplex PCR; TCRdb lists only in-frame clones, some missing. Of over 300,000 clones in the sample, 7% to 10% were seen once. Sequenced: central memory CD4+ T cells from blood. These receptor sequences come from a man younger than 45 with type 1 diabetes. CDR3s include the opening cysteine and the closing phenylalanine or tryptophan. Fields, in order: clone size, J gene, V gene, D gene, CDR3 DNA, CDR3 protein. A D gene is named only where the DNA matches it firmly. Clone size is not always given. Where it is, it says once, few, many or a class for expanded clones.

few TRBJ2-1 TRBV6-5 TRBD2 TGTGCCACCGGCGGGGGTTTCTTCTCCTACAATGAGCAGTTCTTC CATGGGFFSYNEQFF
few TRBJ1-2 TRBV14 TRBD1 TGTGCCAGCAGCCAGGTAGACAGGGCCTATGGCTACACCTTC CASSQVDRAYGYTF
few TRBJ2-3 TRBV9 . TGTGCCAGCAGCTCCAGGACTGGCACAGATACGCAGTATTTT CASSSRTGTDTQYF
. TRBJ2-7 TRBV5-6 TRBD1 TGTGCCAGCAGCTTAGGACAGGCCCCGGACGTCGCGTACTTC CASSLGQAPDVAYF
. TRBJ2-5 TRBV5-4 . TGTGCCAGCAGCTTGGCCCCGTCGGGCGGCCAAGAGACCCAGTACTTC CASSLAPSGGQETQYF
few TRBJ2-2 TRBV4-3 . TGCGCCAGCAGCCAAGATCTTCCCAAACCCCCCACCGGGGAGCTGTTTTTT CASSQDLPKPPTGELFF
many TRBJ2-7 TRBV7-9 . TGTGCCAGCAGCTTAGTATCTGCGGCCTACGAGCAGTACTTC CASSLVSAAYEQYF
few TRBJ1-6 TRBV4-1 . TGCGCCAGCAGCCAAGAGGGGTCTCGGATTTCACCCCTCCACTTT CASSQEGSRISPLHF
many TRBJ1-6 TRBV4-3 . TGCGCCAGCAGCCAAGATATTGGAAGGGCCGACCTCAATTCACCCCTCCACTTT CASSQDIGRADLNSPLHF
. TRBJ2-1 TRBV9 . TGTGCCAGCAGCGGCCCCCAGGTTAGCTCCTACAATGAGCAGTTCTTC CASSGPQVSSYNEQFF
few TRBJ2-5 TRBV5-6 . TGTGCCAGCAGCTTGACAGGGTTGAAAGGACAAGAGACCCAGTACTTC CASSLTGLKGQETQYF
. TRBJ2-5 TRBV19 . TGTGCCAGTAGTATAGATCTAGAGGAGACCCAGTACTTC CASSIDLEETQYF
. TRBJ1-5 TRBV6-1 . TGTGCCAGCAGTGAAGCGCTTCTAAGGAATCAGCCCCAGCATTTT CASSEALLRNQPQHF
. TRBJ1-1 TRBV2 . TGTGCCAGCAGTCTTTCAGCTGAAGCTTTCTTT CASSLSAEAFF
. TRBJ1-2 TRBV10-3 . TGTGCCATCAGTGAAGAGTCCTATGGCTACACCTTC CAISEESYGYTF
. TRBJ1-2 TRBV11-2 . TGTGCCAGCAGCTTAGGAGGGGATTATGGCTACACCTTC CASSLGGDYGYTF
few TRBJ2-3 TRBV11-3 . TGTGCCAGCAGCCATGGAACCACAGATACGCAGTATTTT CASSHGTTDTQYF
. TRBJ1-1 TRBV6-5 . TGTGCCAGCATTCTCAGTACTGAAGCTTTCTTT CASILSTEAFF
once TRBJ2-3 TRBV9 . TGTGCCAGCAGCGTCGAAAAAGGGACGCAGTATTTT CASSVEKGTQYF
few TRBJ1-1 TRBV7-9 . TGTGCCAGCAGCCAAACAGTGAACACTGAAGCTTTCTTT CASSQTVNTEAFF
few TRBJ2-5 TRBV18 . TGTGCCAGCTCACCCACATTAGGACAGCCCCAAGAGACCCAGTACTTC CASSPTLGQPQETQYF
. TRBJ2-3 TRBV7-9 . TGTGCCAGCAGCCGAGGGGGGCCGGATACGCAGTATTTT CASSRGGPDTQYF
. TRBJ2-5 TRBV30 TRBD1 TGTGCCTGGAGTGTGGGACAGGGACAAGAGACCCAGTACTTC CAWSVGQGQETQYF
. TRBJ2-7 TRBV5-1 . TGCGCCAGCAGCTTAGGACAGCTTCCCGACGAGCAGTACTTC CASSLGQLPDEQYF
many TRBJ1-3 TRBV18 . TGTGCCAGCTCACCACCGGGCAGGACCAGCAACACCATATATTTT CASSPPGRTSNTIYF
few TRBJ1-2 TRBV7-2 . TGTGCCAGCTCCAACAGGACCGCTCTCGGCTACACCTTC CASSNRTALGYTF
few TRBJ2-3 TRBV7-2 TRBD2 TGTGCCGCAGCCCCGGGACTAGCCGCAGATACGCAGTATTTT CAAAPGLAADTQYF
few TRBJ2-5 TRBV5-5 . TGTGCCAGCAGCCCGACGGACCAAGAGACCCAGTACTTC CASSPTDQETQYF
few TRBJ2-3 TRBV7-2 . TGTGCCAGCAGCTCCGAAGCAGATACGCAGTATTTT CASSSEADTQYF
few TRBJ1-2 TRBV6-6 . TGTGCCAGCAGTACCGTCACAGGAAACTATGGCTACACCTTC CASSTVTGNYGYTF
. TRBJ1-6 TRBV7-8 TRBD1 TGTGCCAGCAGCGGGACAGGAGGGGGGCCCCTCCACTTT CASSGTGGGPLHF